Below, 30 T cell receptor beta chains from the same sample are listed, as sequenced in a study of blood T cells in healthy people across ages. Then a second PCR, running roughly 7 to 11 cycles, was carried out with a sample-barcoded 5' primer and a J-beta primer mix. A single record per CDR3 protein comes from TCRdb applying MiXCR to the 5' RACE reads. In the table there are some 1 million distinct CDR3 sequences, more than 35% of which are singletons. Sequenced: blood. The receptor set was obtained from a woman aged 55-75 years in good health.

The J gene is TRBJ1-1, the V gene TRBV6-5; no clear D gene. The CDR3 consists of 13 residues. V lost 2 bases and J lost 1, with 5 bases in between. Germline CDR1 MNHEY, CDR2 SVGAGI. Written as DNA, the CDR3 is TGTGCCAGCAGTTACGAACAGAACACTGAAGCTTTCTTT. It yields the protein CASSYEQNTEAFF.

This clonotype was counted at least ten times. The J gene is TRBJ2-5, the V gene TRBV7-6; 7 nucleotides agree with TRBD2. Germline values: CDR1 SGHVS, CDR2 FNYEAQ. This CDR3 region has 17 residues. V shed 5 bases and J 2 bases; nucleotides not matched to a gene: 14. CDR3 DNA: TGTGCCAGCAGCCCCCAAGCCCGACCGGGACTACAAGAGACCCAGTACTTC. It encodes CASSPQARPGLQETQYF.

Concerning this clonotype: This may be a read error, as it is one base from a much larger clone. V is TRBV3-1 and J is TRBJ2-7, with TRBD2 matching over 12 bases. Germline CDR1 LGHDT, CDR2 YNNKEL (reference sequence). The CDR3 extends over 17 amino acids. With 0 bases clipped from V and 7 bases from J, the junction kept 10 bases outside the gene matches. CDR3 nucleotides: TGTGCCAGCAGCCAAGAGGTGACTAGCGGGGGTCACAATGAGCAGTACTTC. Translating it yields CASSQEVTSGGHNEQYF.

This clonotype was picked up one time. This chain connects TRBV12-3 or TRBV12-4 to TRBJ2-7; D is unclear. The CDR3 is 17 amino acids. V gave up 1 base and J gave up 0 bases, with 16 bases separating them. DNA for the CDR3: TGTGCCAGCAGTTTAGGGGAAGGTTACAGCCTCTCCTACGAGCAGTACTTC. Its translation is CASSLGEGYSLSYEQYF.

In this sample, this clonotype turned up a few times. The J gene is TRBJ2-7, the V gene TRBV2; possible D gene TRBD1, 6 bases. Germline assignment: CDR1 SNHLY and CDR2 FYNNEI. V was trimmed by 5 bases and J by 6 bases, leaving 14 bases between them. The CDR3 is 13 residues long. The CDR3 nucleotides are TGTGCCAGCAGTACACGACAGGTCAGCGAGCAGTACTTC. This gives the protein CASSTRQVSEQYF.

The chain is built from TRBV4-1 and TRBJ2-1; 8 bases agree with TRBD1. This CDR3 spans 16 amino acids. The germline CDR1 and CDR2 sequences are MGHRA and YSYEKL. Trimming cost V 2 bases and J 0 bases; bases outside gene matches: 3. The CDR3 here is CASSQSTGGSYNEQFF. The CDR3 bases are TGCGCCAGCAGCCAATCAACAGGGGGCTCCTACAATGAGCAGTTCTTC.

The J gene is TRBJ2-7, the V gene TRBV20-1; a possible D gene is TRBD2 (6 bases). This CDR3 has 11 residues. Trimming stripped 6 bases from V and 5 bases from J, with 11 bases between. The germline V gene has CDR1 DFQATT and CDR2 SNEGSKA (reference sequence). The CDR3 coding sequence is TGCAGTGCCAAGCGGGCCCACGAGCAGTACTTC. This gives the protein CSAKRAHEQYF.

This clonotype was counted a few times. Here the CDR3 DNA reads TGCAGCGTCGATGGACTAGCCTGGGATGAGCAGTTCTTC. This sequence encodes CSVDGLAWDEQFF. The rearrangement joins TRBV29-1 to TRBJ2-1, with TRBD2 identical over 8 bases. After removal of 6 bases from V and 8 bases from J, the junction contained 9 bases not matched to a gene. The CDR3 runs to 13 residues. Germline values: CDR1 SQVTM, CDR2 ANQGSEA.

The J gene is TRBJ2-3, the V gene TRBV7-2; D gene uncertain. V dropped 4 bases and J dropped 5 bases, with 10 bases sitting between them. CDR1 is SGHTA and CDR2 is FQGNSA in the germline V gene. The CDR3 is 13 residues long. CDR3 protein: CASSWGGGDTQYF. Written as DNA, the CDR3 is TGTGCCAGCAGCTGGGGTGGCGGAGATACGCAGTATTTT.

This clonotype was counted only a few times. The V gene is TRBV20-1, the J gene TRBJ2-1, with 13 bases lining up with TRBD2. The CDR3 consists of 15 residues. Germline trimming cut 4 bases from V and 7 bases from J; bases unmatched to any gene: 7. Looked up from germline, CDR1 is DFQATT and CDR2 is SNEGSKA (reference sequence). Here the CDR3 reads CSATGLAGVTNEQFF. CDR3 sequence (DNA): TGCAGTGCTACCGGACTAGCGGGAGTAACAAATGAGCAGTTCTTC.

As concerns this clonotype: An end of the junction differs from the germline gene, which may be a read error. The CDR3 DNA reads as TGTGCCAGCAGTTTAAGATCGCCCGGACAGTTAAGCTCTGGGGTCAACGTCCTGACTTTC. Protein sequence: CASSLRSPGQLSSGVNVLTF. The rearrangement uses TRBV27 and TRBJ2-6, with a tentative D call TRBD1 (6 bases). The CDR3 loop spans 20 amino acids. Germline CDR1 reads MNHEY; CDR2 reads SMNVEV (reference sequence). Filled out from reference TRBV27 and TRBJ2-6, the complete variable domain reads EAQVTQNPRYLITVTGKKLTVTCSQNMNHEYMSWYRQDPGLGLRQIYYSMNVEVTDKGDVPEGYKVSRKEKRNFPLILESPSPNQTSLYFCASSLRSPGQLSSGVNVLTFGAGSRLTVL.

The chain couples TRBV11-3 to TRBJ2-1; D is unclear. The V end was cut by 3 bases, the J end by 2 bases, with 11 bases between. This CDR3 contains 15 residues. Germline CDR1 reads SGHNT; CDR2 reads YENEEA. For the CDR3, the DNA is TGTGCCAGCAGCTTGGGCATTGGGGCCTACAATGAGCAGTTCTTC. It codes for CASSLGIGAYNEQFF.

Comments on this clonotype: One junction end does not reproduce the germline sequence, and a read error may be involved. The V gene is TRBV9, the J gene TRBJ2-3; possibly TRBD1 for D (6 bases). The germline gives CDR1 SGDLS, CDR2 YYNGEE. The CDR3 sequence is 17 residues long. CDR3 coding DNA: TGTGCCGGCAGCGATAGGACCGGGCAGGGGAGCACAGATACGCAGTATTTT. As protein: CAGSDRTGQGSTDTQYF.

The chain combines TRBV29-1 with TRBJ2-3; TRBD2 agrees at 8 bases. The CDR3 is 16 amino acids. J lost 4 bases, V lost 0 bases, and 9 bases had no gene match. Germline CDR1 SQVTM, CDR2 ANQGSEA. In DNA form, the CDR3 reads TGCAGCGTTGAAGATCCGGGCGGGAGGCCCCCAGATACGCAGTATTTT. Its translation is CSVEDPGGRPPDTQYF.

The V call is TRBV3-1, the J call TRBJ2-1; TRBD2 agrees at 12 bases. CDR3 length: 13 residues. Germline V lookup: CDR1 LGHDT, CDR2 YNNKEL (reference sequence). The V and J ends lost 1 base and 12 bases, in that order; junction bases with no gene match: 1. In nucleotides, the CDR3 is TGTGCCAGCAGCCAAGTGACTAGCGGGAGGCAGTTCTTC. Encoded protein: CASSQVTSGRQFF.

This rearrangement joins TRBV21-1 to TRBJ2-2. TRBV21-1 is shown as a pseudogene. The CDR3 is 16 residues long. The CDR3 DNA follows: TGTGCCAGCAGCAAAGGTCAGGCCACCAGCACCGGGGAGCTGTTTTTT. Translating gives CASSKGQATSTGELFF.

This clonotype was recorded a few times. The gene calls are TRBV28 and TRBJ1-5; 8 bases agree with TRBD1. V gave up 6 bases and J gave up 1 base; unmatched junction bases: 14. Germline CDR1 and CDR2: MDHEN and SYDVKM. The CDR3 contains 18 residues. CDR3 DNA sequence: TGTGCCAGCAGCCTCCCGACAGGGGAGGAGTGGAGCAATCAGCCCCAGCATTTT. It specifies CASSLPTGEEWSNQPQHF. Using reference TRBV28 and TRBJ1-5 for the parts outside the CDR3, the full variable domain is DVKVTQSSRYLVKRTGEKVFLECVQDMDHENMFWYRQDPGLGLRLIYFSYDVKMKEKGDIPEGYSVSREKKERFSLILESASTNQTSMYLCASSLPTGEEWSNQPQHFGDGTRLSIL.

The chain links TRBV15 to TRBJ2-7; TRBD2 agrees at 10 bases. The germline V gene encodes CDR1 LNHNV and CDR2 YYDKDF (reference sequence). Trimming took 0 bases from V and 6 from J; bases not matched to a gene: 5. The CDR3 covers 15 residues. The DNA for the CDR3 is TGTGCCACCAGCAGAGATCTAGCGGGAGTAACCGAGCAGTACTTC. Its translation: CATSRDLAGVTEQYF.

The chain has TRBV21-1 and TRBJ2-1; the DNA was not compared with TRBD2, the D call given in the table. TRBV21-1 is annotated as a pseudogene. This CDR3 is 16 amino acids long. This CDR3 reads CASSTNDRALYNEQFF. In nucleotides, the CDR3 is TGTGCCAGCAGCACAAACGACAGGGCCCTCTACAATGAGCAGTTCTTC.

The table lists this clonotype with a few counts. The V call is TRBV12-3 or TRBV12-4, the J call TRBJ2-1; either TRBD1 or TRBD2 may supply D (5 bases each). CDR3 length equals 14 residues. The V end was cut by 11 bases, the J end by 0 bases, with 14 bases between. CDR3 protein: CASGWGSSYNEQFF. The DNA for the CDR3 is TGTGCCTCCGGTTGGGGGAGCTCCTACAATGAGCAGTTCTTC.

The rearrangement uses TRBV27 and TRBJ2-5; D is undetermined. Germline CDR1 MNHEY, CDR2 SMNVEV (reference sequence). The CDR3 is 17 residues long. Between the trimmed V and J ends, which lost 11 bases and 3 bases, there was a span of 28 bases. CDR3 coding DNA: TGTGCCTCAACCATCCCTGCGCGGCAACCAAATAAAGAGACCCAGTACTTC. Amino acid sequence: CASTIPARQPNKETQYF.

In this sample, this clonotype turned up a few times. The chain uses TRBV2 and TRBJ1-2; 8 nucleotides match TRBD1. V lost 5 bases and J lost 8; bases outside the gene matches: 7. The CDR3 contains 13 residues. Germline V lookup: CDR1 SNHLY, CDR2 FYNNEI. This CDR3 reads CASSPQGARGYTF. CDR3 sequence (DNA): TGTGCCAGCAGTCCCCAGGGGGCGCGGGGCTACACCTTC.

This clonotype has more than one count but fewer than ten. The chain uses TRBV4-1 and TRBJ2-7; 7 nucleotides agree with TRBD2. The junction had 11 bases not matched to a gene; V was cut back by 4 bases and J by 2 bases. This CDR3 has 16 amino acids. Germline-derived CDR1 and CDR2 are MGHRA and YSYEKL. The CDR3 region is CASSLSVGGSPYEQYF. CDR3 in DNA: TGCGCCAGCAGCCTTTCCGTGGGCGGGAGCCCCTACGAGCAGTACTTC.

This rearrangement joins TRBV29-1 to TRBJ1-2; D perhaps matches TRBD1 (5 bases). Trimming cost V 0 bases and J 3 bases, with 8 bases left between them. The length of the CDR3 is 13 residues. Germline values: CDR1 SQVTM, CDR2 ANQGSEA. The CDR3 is CSVEDRGDYGYTF. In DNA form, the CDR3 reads TGCAGCGTTGAAGATCGGGGGGACTATGGCTACACCTTC. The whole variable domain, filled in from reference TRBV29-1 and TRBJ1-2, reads SAVISQKPSRDICQRGTSLTIQCQVDSQVTMMFWYRQQPGQSLTLIATANQGSEATYESGFVIDKFPISRPNLTFSTLTVSNMSPEDSSIYLCSVEDRGDYGYTFGSGTRLTVV.

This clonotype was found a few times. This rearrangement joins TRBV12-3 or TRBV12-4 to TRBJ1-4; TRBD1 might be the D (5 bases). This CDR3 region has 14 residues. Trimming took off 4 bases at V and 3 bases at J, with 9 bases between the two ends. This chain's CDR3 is CASSWDGPNEKLFF. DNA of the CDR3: TGTGCCAGCAGTTGGGACGGTCCTAATGAAAAACTGTTTTTT.

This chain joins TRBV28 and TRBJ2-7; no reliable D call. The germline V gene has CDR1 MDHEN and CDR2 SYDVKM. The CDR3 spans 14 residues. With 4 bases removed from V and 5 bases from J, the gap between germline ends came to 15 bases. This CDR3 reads CASSSDRGMNEQYF. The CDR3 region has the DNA TGTGCCAGCAGTTCCGATCGAGGAATGAACGAGCAGTACTTC. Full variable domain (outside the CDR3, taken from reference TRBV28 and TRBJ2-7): DVKVTQSSRYLVKRTGEKVFLECVQDMDHENMFWYRQDPGLGLRLIYFSYDVKMKEKGDIPEGYSVSREKKERFSLILESASTNQTSMYLCASSSDRGMNEQYFGPGTRLTVT.

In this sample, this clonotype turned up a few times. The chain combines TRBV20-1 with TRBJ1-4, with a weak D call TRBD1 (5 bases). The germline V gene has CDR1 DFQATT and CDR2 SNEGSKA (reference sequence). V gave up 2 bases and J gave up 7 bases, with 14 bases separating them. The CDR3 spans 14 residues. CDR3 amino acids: CSARRGSGGEKLFF. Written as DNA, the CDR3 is TGCAGTGCTAGAAGGGGAAGTGGAGGTGAAAAACTGTTTTTT.

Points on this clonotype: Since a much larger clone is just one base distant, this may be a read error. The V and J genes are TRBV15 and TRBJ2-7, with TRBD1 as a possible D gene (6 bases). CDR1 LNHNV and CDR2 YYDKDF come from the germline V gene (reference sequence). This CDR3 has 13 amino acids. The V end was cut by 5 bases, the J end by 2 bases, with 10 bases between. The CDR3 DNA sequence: TGTGCCACCAGCCTACAGGGAACCTACGAGCAGTACTTC. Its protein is CATSLQGTYEQYF.

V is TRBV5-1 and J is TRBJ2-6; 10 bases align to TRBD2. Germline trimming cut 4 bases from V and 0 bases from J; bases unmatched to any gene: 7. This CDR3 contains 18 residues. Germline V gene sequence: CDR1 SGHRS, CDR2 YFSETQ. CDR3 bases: TGCGCCAGCAGCGAAGGACTAGCGGCTAGCTCTGGGGCCAACGTCCTGACTTTC. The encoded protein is CASSEGLAASSGANVLTF.

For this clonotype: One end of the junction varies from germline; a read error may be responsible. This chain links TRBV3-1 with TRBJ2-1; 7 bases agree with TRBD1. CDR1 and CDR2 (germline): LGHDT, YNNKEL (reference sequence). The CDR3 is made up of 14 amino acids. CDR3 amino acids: CAGSPGQIYNEQFF. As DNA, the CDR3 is TGTGCCGGCAGCCCGGGACAGATTTACAATGAGCAGTTCTTC.